This TCR beta chain was observed in a study of blood T cell repertoires in COVID-19. Across the whole study: The United States, Italy and Spain provided the acute and convalescent COVID-19 samples. PBMCs, B-cell-depleted T cells, or T cells were the source of the cDNA or gDNA that made up the material.

Methods used by the authors: The authors estimated nucleated cell counts from reference gene primer amplification. Only in-frame clones appear in the TCRdb table, and some are missing; sequencing was by immunoSEQ multiplex PCR. Clonal size and the V and J genes are those of that table, whereas D and trimming came from the DNA. Counted here are about 140,000 clones, about three quarters occurring once; the ten biggest clones make up approximately 17%. This TCR was sampled from a man aged 50-60 years with acute or convalescent COVID-19. Sequences were obtained from peripheral blood.

The CDR3 spells CASSAALTGDEQYF. Written as DNA, the CDR3 is TGTGCCAGCAGCGCGGCCCTGACAGGGGACGAGCAGTACTTC. The V call is TRBV9, the J call TRBJ2-7, with TRBD1 matching 8 bases. The CDR3 contains 14 residues. Germline assignment: CDR1 SGDLS and CDR2 YYNGEE. The ends lost 3 bases at V and 5 bases at J; junction bases unmatched: 7.